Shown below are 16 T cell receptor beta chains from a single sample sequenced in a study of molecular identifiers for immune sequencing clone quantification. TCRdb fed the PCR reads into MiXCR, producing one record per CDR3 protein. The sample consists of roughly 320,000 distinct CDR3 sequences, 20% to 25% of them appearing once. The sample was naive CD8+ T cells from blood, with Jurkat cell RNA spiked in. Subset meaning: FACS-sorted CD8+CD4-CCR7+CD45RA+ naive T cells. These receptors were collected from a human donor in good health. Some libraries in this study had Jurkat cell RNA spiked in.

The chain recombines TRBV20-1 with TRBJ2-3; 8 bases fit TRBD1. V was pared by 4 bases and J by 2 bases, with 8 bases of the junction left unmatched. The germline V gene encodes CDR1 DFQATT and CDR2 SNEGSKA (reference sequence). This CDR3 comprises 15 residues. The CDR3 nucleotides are TGCAGTGCTACCACCGGGACAGGTACCACAGATACGCAGTATTTT. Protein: CSATTGTGTTDTQYF.

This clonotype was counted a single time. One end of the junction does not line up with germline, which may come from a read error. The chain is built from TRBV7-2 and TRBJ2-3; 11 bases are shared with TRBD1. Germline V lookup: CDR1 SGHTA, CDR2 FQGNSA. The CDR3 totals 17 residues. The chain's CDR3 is CAGSSLPGQGETDTQYF. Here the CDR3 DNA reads TGTGCCGGCAGCTCACTCCCGGGACAGGGGGAAACGGATACGCAGTATTTT.

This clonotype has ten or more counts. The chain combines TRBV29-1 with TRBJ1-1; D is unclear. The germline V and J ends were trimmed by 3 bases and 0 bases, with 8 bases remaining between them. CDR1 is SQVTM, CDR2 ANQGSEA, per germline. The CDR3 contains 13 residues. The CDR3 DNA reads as TGCAGCGTTGAGCACGGAATGAACACTGAAGCTTTCTTT. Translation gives CSVEHGMNTEAFF.

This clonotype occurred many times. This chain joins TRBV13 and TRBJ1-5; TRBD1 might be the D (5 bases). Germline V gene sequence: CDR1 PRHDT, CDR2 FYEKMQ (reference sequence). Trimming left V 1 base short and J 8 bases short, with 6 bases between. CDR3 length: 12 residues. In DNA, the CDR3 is TGTGCCAGCAGCTTAGAGGGGAAGCCCCAGCATTTT. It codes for CASSLEGKPQHF. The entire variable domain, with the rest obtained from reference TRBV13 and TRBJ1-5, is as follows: AAGVIQSPRHLIKEKRETATLKCYPIPRHDTVYWYQQGPGQDPQFLISFYEKMQSDKGSIPDRFSAQQFSDYHSELNMSSLELGDSALYFCASSLEGKPQHFGDGTRLSIL.

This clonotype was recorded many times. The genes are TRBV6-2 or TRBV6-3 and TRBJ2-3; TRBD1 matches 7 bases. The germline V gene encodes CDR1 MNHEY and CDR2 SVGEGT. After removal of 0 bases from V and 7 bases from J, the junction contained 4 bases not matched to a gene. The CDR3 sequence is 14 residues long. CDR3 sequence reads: CASSYSGTEYTQYF. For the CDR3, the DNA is TGTGCCAGCAGTTACTCCGGGACAGAGTATACGCAGTATTTT.

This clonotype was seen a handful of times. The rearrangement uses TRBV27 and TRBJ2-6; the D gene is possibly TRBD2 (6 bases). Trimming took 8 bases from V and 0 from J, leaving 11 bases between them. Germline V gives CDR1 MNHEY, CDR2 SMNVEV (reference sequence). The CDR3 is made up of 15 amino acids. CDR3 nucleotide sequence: TGTGCCAGCGGACTACACAGCTCTGGGGCCAACGTCCTGACTTTC. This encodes CASGLHSSGANVLTF.

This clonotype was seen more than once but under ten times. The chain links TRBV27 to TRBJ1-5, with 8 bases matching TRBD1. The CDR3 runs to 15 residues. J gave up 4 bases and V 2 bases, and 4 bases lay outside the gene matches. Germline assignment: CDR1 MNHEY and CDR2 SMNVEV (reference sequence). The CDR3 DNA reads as TGTGCCAGCAGTTTACCGGACAGGGTAAATCAGCCCCAGCATTTT. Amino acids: CASSLPDRVNQPQHF.

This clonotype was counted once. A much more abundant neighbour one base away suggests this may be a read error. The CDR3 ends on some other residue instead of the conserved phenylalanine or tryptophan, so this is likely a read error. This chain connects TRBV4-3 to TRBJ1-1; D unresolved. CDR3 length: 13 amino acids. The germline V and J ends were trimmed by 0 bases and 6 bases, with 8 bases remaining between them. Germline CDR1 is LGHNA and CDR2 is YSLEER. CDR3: CASSQDRASEAFL. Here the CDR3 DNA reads TGCGCCAGCAGCCAAGATCGGGCTTCTGAAGCTTTCCTT.

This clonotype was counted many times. The CDR3 nucleotides are TGTGCCAGCAGCGGGGGCCGGCGGGAGACCCAGTACTTC. Translating gives CASSGGRRETQYF. The V gene is TRBV7-9, the J gene TRBJ2-5; TRBD1 might be the D (6 bases). The V end lost 5 bases, the J end lost 5 bases, and 12 bases lay between the germline ends. This CDR3 region has 13 residues. The germline V gene has CDR1 SEHNR and CDR2 FQNEAQ (reference sequence).

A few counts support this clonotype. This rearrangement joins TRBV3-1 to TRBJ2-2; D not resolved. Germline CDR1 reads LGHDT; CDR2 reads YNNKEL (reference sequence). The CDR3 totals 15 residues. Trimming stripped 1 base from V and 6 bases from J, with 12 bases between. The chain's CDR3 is CASSQGTPQAGELFF. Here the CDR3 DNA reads TGTGCCAGCAGCCAAGGGACCCCGCAAGCCGGGGAGCTGTTTTTT.

CDR3 amino acids: CATTSGSSYEQYF. The DNA of the CDR3 is TGTGCCACCACTAGCGGGAGCAGCTACGAGCAGTACTTC. V is TRBV27 and J is TRBJ2-7, with 11 bases that match TRBD2. This CDR3 has 13 residues. The junction had 5 bases not matched to a gene; V was cut back by 10 bases and J by 3 bases. Germline V gene lookup returns CDR1 MNHEY and CDR2 SMNVEV (reference sequence).

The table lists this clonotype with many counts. CDR3 sequence: CASSGGAWQPQHF. The CDR3 DNA is TGTGCCAGCAGTGGGGGAGCATGGCAGCCCCAGCATTTT. The chain joins TRBV6-5 to TRBJ1-5; D perhaps matches TRBD1 (5 bases). Germline V lookup: CDR1 MNHEY, CDR2 SVGAGI. The V gene lost 5 bases and the J gene lost 7 bases, with 12 bases spanning the gap. CDR3 length equals 13 residues.

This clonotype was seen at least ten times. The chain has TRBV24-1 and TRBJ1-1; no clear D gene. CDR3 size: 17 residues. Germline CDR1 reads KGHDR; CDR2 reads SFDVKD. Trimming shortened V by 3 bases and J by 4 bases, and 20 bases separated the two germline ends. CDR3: CATSDGANFREGTEAFF. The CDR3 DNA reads TGTGCCACCAGTGATGGAGCAAATTTTAGGGAAGGCACTGAAGCTTTCTTT.

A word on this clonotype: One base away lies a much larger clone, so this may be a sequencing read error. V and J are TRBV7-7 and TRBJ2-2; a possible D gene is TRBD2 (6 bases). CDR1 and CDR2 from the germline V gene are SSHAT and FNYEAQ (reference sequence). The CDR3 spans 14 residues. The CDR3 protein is CTSSPPGLTGELFF. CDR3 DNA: TGTACCAGCAGCCCCCCGGGACTCACCGGGGAGCTGTTTTTT.

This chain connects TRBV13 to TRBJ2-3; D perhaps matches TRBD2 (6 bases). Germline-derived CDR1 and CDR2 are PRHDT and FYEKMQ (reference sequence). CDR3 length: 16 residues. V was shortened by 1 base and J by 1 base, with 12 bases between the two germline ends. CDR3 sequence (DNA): TGTGCCAGCAGCTTAGCGGGAGTGGGTGGCACAGATACGCAGTATTTT. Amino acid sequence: CASSLAGVGGTDTQYF.

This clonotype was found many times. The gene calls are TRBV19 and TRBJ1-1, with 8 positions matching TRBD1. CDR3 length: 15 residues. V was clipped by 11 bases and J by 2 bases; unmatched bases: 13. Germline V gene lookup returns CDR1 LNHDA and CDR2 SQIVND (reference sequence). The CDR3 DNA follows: TGTGCCTCCCCCAGGGGGCCAAAGGAAAACACTGAAGCTTTCTTT. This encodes CASPRGPKENTEAFF. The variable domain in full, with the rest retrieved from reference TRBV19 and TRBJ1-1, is DGGITQSPKYLFRKEGQNVTLSCEQNLNHDAMYWYRQDPGQGLRLIYYSQIVNDFQKGDIAEGYSVSREKKESFPLTVTSAQKNPTAFYLCASPRGPKENTEAFFGQGTRLTVV.